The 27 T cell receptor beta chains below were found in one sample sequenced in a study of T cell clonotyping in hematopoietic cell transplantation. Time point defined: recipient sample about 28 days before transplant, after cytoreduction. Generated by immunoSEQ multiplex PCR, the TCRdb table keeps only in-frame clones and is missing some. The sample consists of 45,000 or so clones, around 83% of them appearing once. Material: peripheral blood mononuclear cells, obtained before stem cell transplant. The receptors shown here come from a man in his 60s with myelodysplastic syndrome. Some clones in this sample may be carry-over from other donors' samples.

CDR3 loop: CASSPVGTGDNGYTF. CDR3 DNA: TGTGCCAGCTCACCAGTGGGGACAGGGGATAATGGCTACACCTTC. V gene TRBV18 combines with J gene TRBJ1-2; 10 bases line up with TRBD1. Germline CDR1 KGHSH, CDR2 LQKENI. Trimming took 2 bases from V and 6 from J; bases not matched to a gene: 6. CDR3 length: 15 residues.

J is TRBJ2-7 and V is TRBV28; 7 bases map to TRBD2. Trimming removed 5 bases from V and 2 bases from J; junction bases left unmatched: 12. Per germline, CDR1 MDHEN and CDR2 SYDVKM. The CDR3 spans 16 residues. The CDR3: CASSLTGAGVTYEQYF. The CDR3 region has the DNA TGTGCCAGCAGTCTTACCGGGGCGGGGGTTACCTACGAGCAGTACTTC.

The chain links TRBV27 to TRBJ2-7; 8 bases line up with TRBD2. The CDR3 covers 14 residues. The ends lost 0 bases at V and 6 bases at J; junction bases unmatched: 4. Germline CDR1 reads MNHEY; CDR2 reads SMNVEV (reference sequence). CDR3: CASSLSGTSPEQYF. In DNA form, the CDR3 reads TGTGCCAGCAGTTTATCGGGGACTAGTCCCGAGCAGTACTTC.

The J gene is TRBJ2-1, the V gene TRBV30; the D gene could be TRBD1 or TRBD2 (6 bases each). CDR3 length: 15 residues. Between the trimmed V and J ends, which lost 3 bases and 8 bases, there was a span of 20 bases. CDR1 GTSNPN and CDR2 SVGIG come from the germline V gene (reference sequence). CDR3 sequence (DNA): TGTGCCTGGAGACCCCCTCAGTCGGGGGCGCATGAGCAGTTCTTC. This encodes CAWRPPQSGAHEQFF.

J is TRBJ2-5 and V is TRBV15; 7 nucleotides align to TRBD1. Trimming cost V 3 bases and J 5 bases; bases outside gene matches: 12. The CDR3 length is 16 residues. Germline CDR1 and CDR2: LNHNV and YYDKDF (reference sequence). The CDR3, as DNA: TGTGCCACCAGCAGGCTACAAAATGGCAGGGGGGAGACCCAGTACTTC. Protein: CATSRLQNGRGETQYF.

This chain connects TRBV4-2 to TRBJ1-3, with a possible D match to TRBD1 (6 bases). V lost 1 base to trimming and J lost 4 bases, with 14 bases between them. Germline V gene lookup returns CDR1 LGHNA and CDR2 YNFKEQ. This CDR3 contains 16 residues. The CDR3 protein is CASSQGVGQGGNTIYF. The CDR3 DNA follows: TGTGCCAGCAGCCAAGGCGTAGGGCAGGGGGGAAACACCATATATTTT.

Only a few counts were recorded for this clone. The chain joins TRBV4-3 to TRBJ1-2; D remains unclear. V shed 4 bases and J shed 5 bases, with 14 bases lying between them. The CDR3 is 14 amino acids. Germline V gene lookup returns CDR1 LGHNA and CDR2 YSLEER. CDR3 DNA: TGCGCCAGCAGCCCTCGGCAGGAGGCTTATGGCTACACCTTC. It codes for CASSPRQEAYGYTF.

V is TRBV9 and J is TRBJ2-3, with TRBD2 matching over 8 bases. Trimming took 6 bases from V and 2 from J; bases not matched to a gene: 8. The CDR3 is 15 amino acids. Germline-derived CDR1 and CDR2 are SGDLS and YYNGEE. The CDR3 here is CASTPPGGHTDTQYF. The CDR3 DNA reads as TGTGCCAGCACCCCCCCGGGGGGGCACACAGATACGCAGTATTTT.

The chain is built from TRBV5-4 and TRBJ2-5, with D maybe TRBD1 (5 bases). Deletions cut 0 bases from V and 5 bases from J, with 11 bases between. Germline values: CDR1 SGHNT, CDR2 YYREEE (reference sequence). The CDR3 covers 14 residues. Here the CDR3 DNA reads TGTGCCAGCAGCTTGGCGGTCAGGGTGGAGACCCAGTACTTC. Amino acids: CASSLAVRVETQYF.

DNA of the CDR3: TGCGCCAGCAGCCAAGAGCAAGGGAACCCCTACGAGCAGTACTTC. Its translation: CASSQEQGNPYEQYF. V and J are TRBV4-3 and TRBJ2-7; D not resolved. Trimming pared 0 bases from V and 2 bases from J, leaving 11 bases between. Germline V CDR1 and CDR2: LGHNA, YSLEER. The CDR3 is 15 amino acids.

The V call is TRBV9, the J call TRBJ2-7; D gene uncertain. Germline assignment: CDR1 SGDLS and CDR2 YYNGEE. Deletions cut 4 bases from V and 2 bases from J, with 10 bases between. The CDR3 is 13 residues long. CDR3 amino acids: CASSPSFTYEQYF. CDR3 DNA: TGTGCCAGCAGCCCATCGTTCACCTACGAGCAGTACTTC.

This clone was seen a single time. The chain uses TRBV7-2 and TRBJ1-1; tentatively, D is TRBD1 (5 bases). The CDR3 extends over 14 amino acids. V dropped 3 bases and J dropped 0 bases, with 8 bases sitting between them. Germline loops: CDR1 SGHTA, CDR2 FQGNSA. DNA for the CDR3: TGTGCCAGCAGCTTGTGGGGGTTGAACACTGAAGCTTTCTTT. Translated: CASSLWGLNTEAFF.

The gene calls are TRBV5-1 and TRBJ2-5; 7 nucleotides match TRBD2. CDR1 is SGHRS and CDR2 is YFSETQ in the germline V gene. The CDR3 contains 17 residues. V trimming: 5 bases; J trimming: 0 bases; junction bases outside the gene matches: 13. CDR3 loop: CASRDPGRAGNQETQYF. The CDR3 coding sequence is TGCGCCAGCAGGGACCCTGGGAGGGCAGGGAACCAAGAGACCCAGTACTTC. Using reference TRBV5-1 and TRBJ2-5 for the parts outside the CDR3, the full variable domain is KAGVTQTPRYLIKTRGQQVTLSCSPISGHRSVSWYQQTPGQGLQFLFEYFSETQRNKGNFPGRFSGRQFSNSRSEMNVSTLELGDSALYLCASRDPGRAGNQETQYFGPGTRLLVL.

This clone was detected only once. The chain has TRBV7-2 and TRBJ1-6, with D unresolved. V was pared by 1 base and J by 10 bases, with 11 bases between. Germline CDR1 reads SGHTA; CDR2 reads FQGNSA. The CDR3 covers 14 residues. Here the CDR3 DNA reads TGTGCCAGCAGCTTAGTTGCCAGGAACTCACCCCTCCACTTT. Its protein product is CASSLVARNSPLHF.

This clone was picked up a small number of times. Here the CDR3 reads CASSFQGQANYGYTF. CDR3 coding DNA: TGTGCCAGTAGTTTTCAGGGGCAAGCTAACTATGGCTACACCTTC. The chain is built from TRBV19 and TRBJ1-2, with a possible D match to TRBD1 (6 bases). V was shortened by 5 bases and J by 0 bases, with 13 bases between the two germline ends. This CDR3 has 15 amino acids. Germline-derived CDR1 and CDR2 are LNHDA and SQIVND (reference sequence). The variable domain in full, completed from reference TRBV19 and TRBJ1-2, reads DGGITQSPKYLFRKEGQNVTLSCEQNLNHDAMYWYRQDPGQGLRLIYYSQIVNDFQKGDIAEGYSVSREKKESFPLTVTSAQKNPTAFYLCASSFQGQANYGYTFGSGTRLTVV.

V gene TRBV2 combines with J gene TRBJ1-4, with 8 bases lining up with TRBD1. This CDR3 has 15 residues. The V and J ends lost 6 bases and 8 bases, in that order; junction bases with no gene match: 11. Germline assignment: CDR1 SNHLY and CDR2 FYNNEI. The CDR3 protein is CASSPGQEYGEKLFF. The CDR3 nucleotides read TGTGCCAGCAGCCCGGGACAGGAGTATGGAGAAAAACTGTTTTTT.

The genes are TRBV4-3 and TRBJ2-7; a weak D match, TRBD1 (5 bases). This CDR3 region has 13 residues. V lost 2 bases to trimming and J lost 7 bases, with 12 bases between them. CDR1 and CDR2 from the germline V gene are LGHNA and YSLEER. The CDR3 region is CASSQQGLGEQYF. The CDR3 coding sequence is TGCGCCAGCAGCCAACAGGGTTTGGGTGAGCAGTACTTC.

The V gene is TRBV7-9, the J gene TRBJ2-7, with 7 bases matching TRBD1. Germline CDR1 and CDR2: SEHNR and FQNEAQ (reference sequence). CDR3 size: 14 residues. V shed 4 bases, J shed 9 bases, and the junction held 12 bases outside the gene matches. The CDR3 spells CASSSLAEGALQYF. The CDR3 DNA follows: TGTGCCAGCAGCTCTCTCGCCGAGGGGGCCCTGCAGTACTTC.

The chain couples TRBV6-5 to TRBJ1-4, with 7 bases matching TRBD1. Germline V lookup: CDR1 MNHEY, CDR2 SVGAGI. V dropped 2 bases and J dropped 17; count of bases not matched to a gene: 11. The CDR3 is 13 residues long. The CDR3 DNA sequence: TGTGCCAGCAGTTACGGTACCGGGACAGCACTATTTTTT. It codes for CASSYGTGTALFF.

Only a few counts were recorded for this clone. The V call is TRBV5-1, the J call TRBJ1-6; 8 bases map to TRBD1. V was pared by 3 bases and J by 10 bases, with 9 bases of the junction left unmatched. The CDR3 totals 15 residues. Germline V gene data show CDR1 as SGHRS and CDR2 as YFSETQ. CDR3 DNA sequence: TGCGCCAGCAGCTATATGGGACAGGCTCGGTCACCCCTCCACTTT. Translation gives CASSYMGQARSPLHF.

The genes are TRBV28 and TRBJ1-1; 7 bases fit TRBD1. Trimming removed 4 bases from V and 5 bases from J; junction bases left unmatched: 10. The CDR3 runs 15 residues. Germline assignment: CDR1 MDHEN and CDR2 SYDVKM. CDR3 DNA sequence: TGTGCCAGCAGTTCCCCTCGACAGGGAAGGACTGAAGCTTTCTTT. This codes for CASSSPRQGRTEAFF.

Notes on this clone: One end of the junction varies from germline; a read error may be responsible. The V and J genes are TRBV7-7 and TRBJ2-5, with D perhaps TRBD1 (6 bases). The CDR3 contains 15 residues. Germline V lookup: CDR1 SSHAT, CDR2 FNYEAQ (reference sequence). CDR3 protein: CASSLGARGKETQYF. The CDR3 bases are TGTGCTAGCAGCTTAGGGGCCAGGGGAAAAGAGACCCAGTACTTC.

In DNA, the CDR3 is TGTGCCAGCATTGAGACAGGGACCCGCGAGCAGTACTTC. Protein product: CASIETGTREQYF. The rearrangement joins TRBV6-5 to TRBJ2-7; 7 bases align to TRBD1. The CDR3 sequence is 13 residues long. The V segment lost 7 bases and the J segment 6 bases; nucleotides outside the gene matches: 9. Looked up from germline, CDR1 is MNHEY and CDR2 is SVGAGI.

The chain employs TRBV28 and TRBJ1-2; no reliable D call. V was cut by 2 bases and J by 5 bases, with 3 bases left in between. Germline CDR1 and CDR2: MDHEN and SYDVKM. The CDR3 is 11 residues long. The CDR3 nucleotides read TGTGCCAGCAGTTTACGGTATGGCTACACCTTC. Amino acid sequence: CASSLRYGYTF.

CDR3 bases: TGTGCCAGCAGCAAACGGTGGGGGGATAATTCACCCCTCCACTTT. Residues: CASSKRWGDNSPLHF. This rearrangement joins TRBV7-2 to TRBJ1-6; a weak D match, TRBD1 (5 bases). Germline values: CDR1 SGHTA, CDR2 FQGNSA. Deletions cut 5 bases from V and 5 bases from J, with 13 bases between. The CDR3 has 15 residues.

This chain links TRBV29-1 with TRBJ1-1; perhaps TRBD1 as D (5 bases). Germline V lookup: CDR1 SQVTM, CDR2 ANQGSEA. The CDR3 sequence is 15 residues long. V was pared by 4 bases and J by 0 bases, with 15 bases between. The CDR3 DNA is TGCAGCGTTGGGGGACTGAACCTTATGAACACTGAAGCTTTCTTT. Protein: CSVGGLNLMNTEAFF.

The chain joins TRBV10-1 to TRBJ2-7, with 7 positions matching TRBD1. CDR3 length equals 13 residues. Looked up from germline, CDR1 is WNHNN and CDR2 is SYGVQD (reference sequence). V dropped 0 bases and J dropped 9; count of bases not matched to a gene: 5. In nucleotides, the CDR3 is TGCGCCAGCAGTGAGTCGGGGACAGTCGGGCAGTACTTC. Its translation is CASSESGTVGQYF.